This T cell receptor beta chain was sequenced during a study of blood T cells in healthy people across ages. General study points: Whereas aged donors had fewer naive CD4+ cells, long-lived donors had more of them and higher diversity.

The sample holds many counts of this clonotype. Its target is not known. CDR3 length: 17 residues. Unmatched junction bases numbered 7, after V lost 0 bases and J lost 3 bases. Germline V CDR1 and CDR2: SGHRS, YFSETQ. Total RNA extraction produced at least 5.5 micrograms (per sample) for the study. Using a J-beta primer mix together with a sample-barcoded 5' primer, a second PCR was run for roughly 7 to 11 cycles. Every sample produced at least 3 million CDR3-containing paired-end reads. TCRdb itself ran the 5' RACE reads through MiXCR, one entry per CDR3 protein. This sample has 500,000 to 700,000 distinct CDR3 sequences, with 25% to 35% found just once.

The rearrangement links TRBV5-1 to TRBJ2-1, with TRBD1 identical over 9 bases. The TCR sequence derives from a woman aged 80 or over in good health. Input material: blood. CDR3 bases: TGCGCCAGCAGCTTGGGCCTCCGGGACAGGGACTACAATGAGCAGTTCTTC. It is translated as CASSLGLRDRDYNEQFF.